The rows below give T cell receptor beta chains drawn from one sample of a study of T cell repertoires in ileal Crohn's disease. Assay: immunoSEQ multiplex PCR; the TCRdb copy retains only in-frame clones and omits some. The sample has fewer than 4,000 clones, approximately 90% seen once; the top ten hold 5%. Sequences were obtained from ileal tissue. The receptors derive from an adult with Crohn's disease. CDR3s include the opening cysteine and the closing phenylalanine or tryptophan. D genes are given only for firm matches. The size of a clone is reported for some rows only, either as once, few or many, or as a class for expanded clones.

J gene: TRBJ2-1
V gene: TRBV20-1
CDR3 length: 11
clone size: once
D gene: NA
CDR3 DNA: TGCAGTGCTATAGCTTGGGGTGAGCAGTTCTTC
CDR3 protein: CSAIAWGEQFF

J gene: TRBJ1-4
V gene: TRBV5-4
CDR3 length: 15
clone size: NA
D gene: NA
CDR3 DNA: TGTGCCAGCAGCCCGGCGGGAGCAACTAATGAAAAACTGTTTTTT
CDR3 protein: CASSPAGATNEKLFF

J gene: TRBJ2-7
V gene: TRBV9
CDR3 length: 13
clone size: NA
D gene: NA
CDR3 DNA: TGTGCCAGCAGCCCCCTTGGTGGAGGCGAGCAGTACTTC
CDR3 protein: CASSPLGGGEQYF

J gene: TRBJ2-2
V gene: TRBV10-3
CDR3 length: 16
clone size: once
D gene: TRBD2
CDR3 DNA: TGTGCCATCAGTGAGTCGTCTAGCGGGGTAACCGGGGAGCTGTTTTTT
CDR3 protein: CAISESSSGVTGELFF

J gene: TRBJ1-1
V gene: TRBV2
CDR3 length: 11
clone size: NA
D gene: NA
CDR3 DNA: TGTGCCAGCAGTGACAGGCCGGAAGCTTTCTTT
CDR3 protein: CASSDRPEAFF

J gene: TRBJ2-3
V gene: TRBV9
CDR3 length: 14
clone size: NA
D gene: NA
CDR3 DNA: TGTGCCAGCAGCGTAACTAGGAGGGGGGATACGCAGTATTTT
CDR3 protein: CASSVTRRGDTQYF

J gene: TRBJ1-6
V gene: TRBV27
CDR3 length: 16
clone size: NA
D gene: TRBD1
CDR3 DNA: TGTGCCAGCAGTCAAACCGACAGGGACTATAATTCACCCCTCCACTTT
CDR3 protein: CASSQTDRDYNSPLHF

J gene: TRBJ2-7
V gene: TRBV21-1
CDR3 length: 15
clone size: NA
D gene: NA
CDR3 DNA: TGTGCCAGCTTCACCACCGACACTAGCGGCTACGAGCAGTACTTC
CDR3 protein: CASFTTDTSGYEQYF

J gene: TRBJ1-2
V gene: TRBV7-9
CDR3 length: 14
clone size: NA
D gene: NA
CDR3 DNA: TGTGCCAGCAGCTTAAATACCGGGGGCATTGGCTACACCTTC
CDR3 protein: CASSLNTGGIGYTF

J gene: TRBJ2-3
V gene: TRBV18
CDR3 length: 11
clone size: NA
D gene: NA
CDR3 DNA: TGTGCCAGCTCACCTGGCGATACGCAGTATTTT
CDR3 protein: CASSPGDTQYF

J gene: TRBJ2-3
V gene: TRBV2
CDR3 length: 16
clone size: NA
D gene: NA
CDR3 DNA: TGTGCCAGCAGTGAACGGGGTAGGGACGGCACAGATACGCAGTATTTT
CDR3 protein: CASSERGRDGTDTQYF

J gene: TRBJ1-2
V gene: TRBV10-3
CDR3 length: 17
clone size: NA
D gene: NA
CDR3 DNA: TGTGCCATCAGTGAGCCGTACAGCCAGGGAACTAACTATGGCTACACCTTC
CDR3 protein: CAISEPYSQGTNYGYTF

J gene: TRBJ1-5
V gene: TRBV7-8
CDR3 length: 13
clone size: once
D gene: NA
CDR3 DNA: TGTGCCAGCAGCTTAAGCCGGGAGCAGCCCCAGCATTTT
CDR3 protein: CASSLSREQPQHF

J gene: TRBJ1-2
V gene: TRBV11-2
CDR3 length: 13
clone size: NA
D gene: NA
CDR3 DNA: TGTGCCAGCAGCGGCCCTTTGGGCTATGGCTACACCTTC
CDR3 protein: CASSGPLGYGYTF

J gene: TRBJ1-1
V gene: TRBV11-2
CDR3 length: 15
clone size: NA
D gene: TRBD1
CDR3 DNA: TGTGCCAGCAGCGCACAGGGACAGGCAGGCACTGAAGCTTTCTTT
CDR3 protein: CASSAQGQAGTEAFF

J gene: TRBJ1-3
V gene: TRBV6-6
CDR3 length: 15
clone size: NA
D gene: NA
CDR3 DNA: TGTGCCAGCAGTACCGCAGGGAGTTCTGGAAACACCATATATTTT
CDR3 protein: CASSTAGSSGNTIYF

J gene: TRBJ2-1
V gene: TRBV28
CDR3 length: 14
clone size: NA
D gene: TRBD2
CDR3 DNA: TGTGCCAGCGTCTCTAGCGGGAGGGGTAACGAGCAGTTCTTC
CDR3 protein: CASVSSGRGNEQFF

J gene: TRBJ1-5
V gene: TRBV10-1
CDR3 length: 15
clone size: once
D gene: NA
CDR3 DNA: TGCGCCAGCACCTACCCGGGAGAGATCAATCAGCCCCAGCATTTT
CDR3 protein: CASTYPGEINQPQHF

J gene: TRBJ1-2
V gene: TRBV28
CDR3 length: 16
clone size: once
D gene: NA
CDR3 DNA: TGTGCCAGCACCCCCACCCGGCCGGGGGCTGGCTATGGCTACACCTTC
CDR3 protein: CASTPTRPGAGYGYTF

J gene: TRBJ2-5
V gene: TRBV11-2
CDR3 length: 15
clone size: NA
D gene: TRBD1
CDR3 DNA: TGTGCCAGCAGCCCAACGGGACAGGGGGCAGAGACCCAGTACTTC
CDR3 protein: CASSPTGQGAETQYF

J gene: TRBJ2-1
V gene: TRBV5-8
CDR3 length: 13
clone size: NA
D gene: NA
CDR3 DNA: TGTGCCAGCAGCTTGGCTGGGGTTGGTGAGCAGTTCTTC
CDR3 protein: CASSLAGVGEQFF

J gene: TRBJ1-2
V gene: TRBV27
CDR3 length: 17
clone size: NA
D gene: TRBD1
CDR3 DNA: TGTGCCAGCAGACTAAGCGGGAACAGGGGGCTACGAGATGGCTACACCTTC
CDR3 protein: CASRLSGNRGLRDGYTF

J gene: TRBJ1-1
V gene: TRBV5-1
CDR3 length: 15
clone size: NA
D gene: NA
CDR3 DNA: TGCGCCAGCAGCTTGGCAACCCGGGGCATCACTGAAGCTTTCTTT
CDR3 protein: CASSLATRGITEAFF

J gene: TRBJ2-3
V gene: TRBV5-1
CDR3 length: 13
clone size: NA
D gene: NA
CDR3 DNA: TGCGCCAGCAGCCCACCCAGCACAGATACGCAGTATTTT
CDR3 protein: CASSPPSTDTQYF

J gene: TRBJ2-3
V gene: TRBV2
CDR3 length: 16
clone size: once
D gene: NA
CDR3 DNA: TGTGCCAGCAGTGAAGTAGATTCTAGCCTCTCAGATACGCAGTATTTT
CDR3 protein: CASSEVDSSLSDTQYF

J gene: TRBJ2-1
V gene: TRBV13
CDR3 length: 17
clone size: NA
D gene: TRBD2
CDR3 DNA: TGTGCCGGCAGCCCCGACCCTAGCGGGGGCGCATACAATGAGCAGTTCTTC
CDR3 protein: CAGSPDPSGGAYNEQFF

J gene: TRBJ2-7
V gene: TRBV10-3
CDR3 length: 14
clone size: NA
D gene: NA
CDR3 DNA: TGTGCCATCAAGAAGACGACCGACTCCTACGAGCAGTACTTC
CDR3 protein: CAIKKTTDSYEQYF

J gene: TRBJ1-2
V gene: TRBV2
CDR3 length: 15
clone size: once
D gene: TRBD1
CDR3 DNA: TGTGCCAGCAGACCCGGGACAGGGCTTCTAGATGGCTACACCTTC
CDR3 protein: CASRPGTGLLDGYTF

J gene: TRBJ1-3
V gene: TRBV19
CDR3 length: 14
clone size: NA
D gene: NA
CDR3 DNA: TGTGCCAGTAGTATTCAGGAATCTGGAAACACCATATATTTT
CDR3 protein: CASSIQESGNTIYF

J gene: TRBJ2-1
V gene: TRBV27
CDR3 length: 14
clone size: NA
D gene: NA
CDR3 DNA: TGTGCCAGCAGTTGGGGGGCCACAAAAGGAGAGCAGTTCTTC
CDR3 protein: CASSWGATKGEQFF

J gene: TRBJ2-7
V gene: TRBV2
CDR3 length: 14
clone size: NA
D gene: TRBD2
CDR3 DNA: TGTGCCAGCACTACATCCGGGGGGGGGCTCGAGCAGTACTTC
CDR3 protein: CASTTSGGGLEQYF

J gene: TRBJ1-2
V gene: TRBV10-3
CDR3 length: 14
clone size: NA
D gene: TRBD1
CDR3 DNA: TGTGCCATCAGTGAGTCGACAGGGGGCTATGGCTACACCTTC
CDR3 protein: CAISESTGGYGYTF

J gene: TRBJ2-3
V gene: TRBV7-9
CDR3 length: 16
clone size: once
D gene: TRBD1
CDR3 DNA: TGTGCCAGCAGCTTTTCTCGGGACAGAGTAACAGATACGCAGTATTTT
CDR3 protein: CASSFSRDRVTDTQYF

J gene: TRBJ1-3
V gene: TRBV6-4
CDR3 length: 18
clone size: large
D gene: TRBD1
CDR3 DNA: TGTGCCAGCAGTGTCTTCCGGACAGGGGGTCTCTCGGGAAACACCATATATTTT
CDR3 protein: CASSVFRTGGLSGNTIYF

J gene: TRBJ2-7
V gene: TRBV5-1
CDR3 length: 13
clone size: NA
D gene: NA
CDR3 DNA: TGCGCCAGCAGCTTGGTTAAGTTGGGCGAGCAGTACTTC
CDR3 protein: CASSLVKLGEQYF

J gene: TRBJ2-3
V gene: TRBV18
CDR3 length: 14
clone size: NA
D gene: NA
CDR3 DNA: TGTGCCAGCTCACCAGCGCCCGCCGCAGATACGCAGTATTTT
CDR3 protein: CASSPAPAADTQYF

J gene: TRBJ2-7
V gene: TRBV9
CDR3 length: 16
clone size: once
D gene: TRBD2
CDR3 DNA: TGTGCCAGCAGCCCCCTAACCGGGACTAGCATCTACGAGCAGTACTTC
CDR3 protein: CASSPLTGTSIYEQYF

J gene: TRBJ1-1
V gene: TRBV27
CDR3 length: 13
clone size: NA
D gene: NA
CDR3 DNA: TGTGCCAGCAGTTTATATCGAGGCACTGAAGCTTTCTTT
CDR3 protein: CASSLYRGTEAFF

J gene: TRBJ1-3
V gene: TRBV6-5
CDR3 length: 13
clone size: NA
D gene: NA
CDR3 DNA: TGTGCCAGCAGTTACTCCCCAGGGAACACCATATATTTT
CDR3 protein: CASSYSPGNTIYF

J gene: TRBJ2-3
V gene: TRBV29-1
CDR3 length: 15
clone size: NA
D gene: NA
CDR3 DNA: TGCAGCGTTGAAGATCAGGGGACGCACCCAGATACGCAGTATTTT
CDR3 protein: CSVEDQGTHPDTQYF

J gene: TRBJ1-2
V gene: TRBV18
CDR3 length: 15
clone size: few
D gene: TRBD1
CDR3 DNA: TGTGCCAGCTCACCCCGACAGGGTACATTCTATGGCTACACCTTC
CDR3 protein: CASSPRQGTFYGYTF

J gene: TRBJ1-4
V gene: TRBV2
CDR3 length: 15
clone size: once
D gene: NA
CDR3 DNA: TGTGCCAGCAGTGAAGGGGGACTGGCTAATGAAAAACTGTTTTTT
CDR3 protein: CASSEGGLANEKLFF

J gene: TRBJ1-1
V gene: TRBV14
CDR3 length: 14
clone size: NA
D gene: NA
CDR3 DNA: TGTGCCAGCAGCCCGGGACAATTTAACACTGAAGCTTTCTTT
CDR3 protein: CASSPGQFNTEAFF

J gene: TRBJ2-7
V gene: TRBV11-3
CDR3 length: 12
clone size: NA
D gene: NA
CDR3 DNA: TGTGCCAGCAGCGGGGAGACGGACGAGCAGTACTTC
CDR3 protein: CASSGETDEQYF

J gene: TRBJ2-7
V gene: TRBV10-1
CDR3 length: 15
clone size: NA
D gene: TRBD1
CDR3 DNA: TGCGCCAGCAGTGAGTCGGTACAGGGGACCTACGAGCAGTACTTC
CDR3 protein: CASSESVQGTYEQYF

J gene: TRBJ1-3
V gene: TRBV5-1
CDR3 length: 16
clone size: NA
D gene: TRBD1
CDR3 DNA: TGCGCCAGCAGCGCCGACAGGGGGGGTTCTGGAAACACCATATATTTT
CDR3 protein: CASSADRGGSGNTIYF

J gene: TRBJ1-6
V gene: TRBV5-1
CDR3 length: 12
clone size: NA
D gene: NA
CDR3 DNA: TGCGCCAGCAGCTTGGAGAATTCACCCCTCCACTTT
CDR3 protein: CASSLENSPLHF

J gene: TRBJ2-7
V gene: TRBV5-1
CDR3 length: 15
clone size: NA
D gene: NA
CDR3 DNA: TGCGCCAGCAGTTGGGACGGACCCTCCTCCTACGAGCAGTACTTC
CDR3 protein: CASSWDGPSSYEQYF

J gene: TRBJ1-1
V gene: TRBV6-4
CDR3 length: 13
clone size: NA
D gene: NA
CDR3 DNA: TGTGCCAGCAGTGTGGGGGATAACACTGAAGCTTTCTTT
CDR3 protein: CASSVGDNTEAFF

J gene: TRBJ1-1
V gene: TRBV10-3
CDR3 length: 11
clone size: NA
D gene: NA
CDR3 DNA: TGTGCCATCAGTGGGAGCACTGAAGCTTTCTTT
CDR3 protein: CAISGSTEAFF

J gene: TRBJ2-1
V gene: TRBV7-6
CDR3 length: 13
clone size: NA
D gene: NA
CDR3 DNA: TGTGCCAGCAGCCCCCCTCTTGGCAATGAGCAGTTCTTC
CDR3 protein: CASSPPLGNEQFF

J gene: TRBJ2-5
V gene: TRBV5-1
CDR3 length: 13
clone size: NA
D gene: NA
CDR3 DNA: TGCGCCAGCAGCCCGGGAGCCGCAGAGACCCAGTACTTC
CDR3 protein: CASSPGAAETQYF

J gene: TRBJ2-5
V gene: TRBV13
CDR3 length: 12
clone size: NA
D gene: NA
CDR3 DNA: TGTGCCAGCAGCTTAGGGCTGGAGACCCAGTACTTC
CDR3 protein: CASSLGLETQYF

J gene: TRBJ1-6
V gene: TRBV19
CDR3 length: 15
clone size: once
D gene: NA
CDR3 DNA: TGTGCCAGTAGTCCATCGGGGGGTTATAATTCACCCCTCCACTTT
CDR3 protein: CASSPSGGYNSPLHF

J gene: TRBJ2-2
V gene: TRBV28
CDR3 length: 16
clone size: large
D gene: NA
CDR3 DNA: TGTGCCAGCAGTACCGCGGCTAGCCTAAACACCGGGGAGCTGTTTTTT
CDR3 protein: CASSTAASLNTGELFF

J gene: TRBJ2-7
V gene: TRBV19
CDR3 length: 15
clone size: few
D gene: TRBD2
CDR3 DNA: TGTGCCAGTAGTACCACAGCGGGGGGCCCCTACGAGCAGTACTTC
CDR3 protein: CASSTTAGGPYEQYF

J gene: TRBJ1-5
V gene: TRBV12-5
CDR3 length: 15
clone size: NA
D gene: NA
CDR3 DNA: TGTGCTAGTGGACCCCTAGGGTCTAGCAATCAGCCCCAGCATTTT
CDR3 protein: CASGPLGSSNQPQHF